The 30 T cell receptor beta chains below come from one sample, sequenced in a study of cytomegalovirus exposure and HLA in healthy donors. Both 60 Vbeta primers and 13 Jbeta primers went into the PCR. TCRdb's copy holds only in-frame clones and misses some; the assay was immunoSEQ multiplex PCR. The sample yields tens of thousands of clones, under 80% seen once. Material: PBMCs. The receptor set was obtained from a man aged 60-69 years in good health and CMV-seropositive.

The chain has TRBV30 and TRBJ1-5; TRBD1 might be the D (6 bases). Germline-derived CDR1 and CDR2 are GTSNPN and SVGIG (reference sequence). The CDR3 has 14 amino acids. The germline V and J ends were trimmed by 0 bases and 9 bases, with 15 bases remaining between them. The CDR3: CAWSVQGPPWPQHF. The DNA for the CDR3 is TGTGCCTGGAGTGTACAGGGCCCACCATGGCCCCAGCATTTT. Drawing the rest from reference TRBV30 and TRBJ1-5, the complete variable domain is SQTIHQWPATLVQPVGSPLSLECTVEGTSNPNLYWYRQAAGRGLQLLFYSVGIGQISSEVPQNLSASRPQDRQFILSSKKLLLSDSGFYLCAWSVQGPPWPQHFGDGTRLSIL.

This chain joins TRBV19 and TRBJ2-5; 9 bases map to TRBD2. The germline V gene has CDR1 LNHDA and CDR2 SQIVND (reference sequence). CDR3 length: 17 amino acids. V lost 1 base and J lost 5; bases outside the gene matches: 11. CDR3 region: CASSIGGTSSSVETQYF. In DNA, the CDR3 is TGTGCCAGTAGTATAGGTGGGACTAGCAGTTCGGTGGAGACCCAGTACTTC.

This chain joins TRBV9 and TRBJ2-7; D not certain. V dropped 0 bases and J dropped 5 bases, with 9 bases sitting between them. This CDR3 is 13 amino acids long. Per germline, CDR1 SGDLS and CDR2 YYNGEE. The CDR3 bases are TGTGCCAGCAGCGTAGGAGCTCTGGACGAGCAGTACTTC. Its translation is CASSVGALDEQYF.

DNA for the CDR3: TGTGCCAGCAGCCCGTGGGCCCGCACAGATACGCAGTATTTT. This encodes CASSPWARTDTQYF. The chain recombines TRBV5-8 with TRBJ2-3; D is undetermined. The CDR3 totals 14 residues. The V gene lost 4 bases and the J gene lost 1 base, with 10 bases spanning the gap. CDR1 and CDR2 from the germline V gene are SGHTS and YDEGEE. Together with reference TRBV5-8 and TRBJ2-3, the CDR3 gives the full variable domain: EAGVTQSPTHLIKTRGQQATLRCSPISGHTSVYWYQQALGLGLQFLLWYDEGEERNRGNFPPRFSGRQFPNYSSELNVNALELEDSALYLCASSPWARTDTQYFGPGTRLTVL.

The V gene is TRBV10-3, the J gene TRBJ2-5; TRBD2 matches at 11 bases. The CDR3 length is 16 residues. V was clipped by 10 bases and J by 2 bases; unmatched bases: 12. Germline assignment: CDR1 ENHRY and CDR2 SYGVKD. The CDR3 nucleotides are TGTGCCAGCAGACGCCCGGGACTAGCGGCTCAAGAGACCCAGTACTTC. Its protein is CASRRPGLAAQETQYF.

This rearrangement joins TRBV11-2 to TRBJ1-3; 8 bases agree with TRBD1. This CDR3 is built from 15 residues. Unmatched junction bases numbered 2, after V lost 4 bases and J lost 0 bases. Per germline, CDR1 SGHAT and CDR2 FQNNGV. CDR3 DNA sequence: TGTGCCAGCAGCTATACAGGGGGCTCTGGAAACACCATATATTTT. It codes for CASSYTGGSGNTIYF.

The chain has TRBV10-1 and TRBJ2-5; 7 bases align to TRBD1. CDR3 length equals 13 residues. Trimming removed 3 bases from V and 4 bases from J; junction bases left unmatched: 2. Germline values: CDR1 WNHNN, CDR2 SYGVQD (reference sequence). The CDR3 nucleotides read TGCGCCAGCAGTGATGGGACAGTAGAGACCCAGTACTTC. It specifies CASSDGTVETQYF.

The chain joins TRBV6-5 to TRBJ2-7, with 9 bases fitting TRBD2. This CDR3 comprises 16 residues. Per the germline V gene, CDR1 is MNHEY and CDR2 is SVGAGI. V lost 0 bases and J lost 4; bases outside the gene matches: 7. The chain's CDR3 is CASSYSGSGGLYEQYF. CDR3 sequence (DNA): TGTGCCAGCAGTTACTCGGGTAGCGGGGGTTTATACGAGCAGTACTTC.

The V call is TRBV5-1, the J call TRBJ2-5; 13 bases agree with TRBD2. V was pared by 4 bases and J by 4 bases, with 10 bases of the junction left unmatched. The CDR3 is 17 residues long. The germline V gene encodes CDR1 SGHRS and CDR2 YFSETQ. The CDR3 loop reads CASSTGLAGVVVETQYF. The CDR3 DNA reads as TGCGCCAGCAGCACCGGACTAGCGGGAGTGGTTGTAGAGACCCAGTACTTC.

This chain links TRBV28 with TRBJ2-2; 8 nucleotides align to TRBD1. V lost 2 bases to trimming and J lost 2 bases; unmatched junction nucleotides: 4. The CDR3 covers 16 residues. The germline CDR1 and CDR2 sequences are MDHEN and SYDVKM. The CDR3 is CASSLPGQANTGELFF. The CDR3 coding sequence is TGTGCCAGCAGTTTACCGGGACAGGCCAACACCGGGGAGCTGTTTTTT. The whole variable domain, filled in from reference TRBV28 and TRBJ2-2, reads DVKVTQSSRYLVKRTGEKVFLECVQDMDHENMFWYRQDPGLGLRLIYFSYDVKMKEKGDIPEGYSVSREKKERFSLILESASTNQTSMYLCASSLPGQANTGELFFGEGSRLTVL.

The chain employs TRBV7-8 and TRBJ1-1; D might be TRBD1 (5 bases). V was shortened by 5 bases and J by 0 bases, with 13 bases between the two germline ends. From germline, CDR1 is SGHVS and CDR2 FQNEAQ. The CDR3 extends over 15 amino acids. The CDR3 loop reads CASSPRQMMNTEAFF. CDR3 coding DNA: TGTGCCAGCAGCCCCAGACAGATGATGAACACTGAAGCTTTCTTT.

The CDR3 here is CASSLAGTGGGYGYTF. The CDR3 DNA sequence: TGTGCCAGCAGCTTAGCCGGGACAGGGGGCGGCTATGGCTACACCTTC. The V and J genes are TRBV7-9 and TRBJ1-2; 12 positions match TRBD1. Per germline, CDR1 SEHNR and CDR2 FQNEAQ (reference sequence). V lost 0 bases and J lost 4; bases outside the gene matches: 3. This CDR3 region has 16 residues.

The V gene is TRBV2, the J gene TRBJ1-3; D gene uncertain. The CDR3 is made up of 16 amino acids. Trimming pared 2 bases from V and 0 bases from J, leaving 11 bases between. CDR1 and CDR2 (germline): SNHLY, FYNNEI. CDR3 coding DNA: TGTGCCAGCAGTGAATCTGTTACTCTCTCTGGAAACACCATATATTTT. Residues: CASSESVTLSGNTIYF.

The DNA for the CDR3 is TGCGCCAGCAGGGACAGGGGCTACAATGAGCAGTTCTTC. Encoded protein: CASRDRGYNEQFF. The chain uses TRBV10-2 and TRBJ2-1, with 9 positions matching TRBD1. The CDR3 contains 13 residues. Per germline, CDR1 WSHSY and CDR2 SAAADI. The trim removed 6 bases at V and 3 bases at J, leaving 0 bases unmatched.

This clone was detected a few times. This sequence joins TRBV10-3 and TRBJ2-7, with D maybe TRBD1 (6 bases). CDR1 and CDR2 (germline): ENHRY, SYGVKD. The CDR3 consists of 15 residues. V dropped 0 bases and J dropped 2 bases, with 11 bases sitting between them. CDR3 sequence (DNA): TGTGCCATCAGTGAGTCGGGGACAACGACCTACGAGCAGTACTTC. Protein product: CAISESGTTTYEQYF.

The chain uses TRBV5-1 and TRBJ2-1, with 7 bases matching TRBD1. The CDR3 is made up of 15 amino acids. J lost 8 bases, V lost 6 bases, and 14 bases had no gene match. CDR1 is SGHRS and CDR2 is YFSETQ in the germline V gene. This chain's CDR3 is CASILRTGTRDEQFF. The DNA for the CDR3 is TGCGCCAGCATCCTGAGGACAGGAACTAGGGATGAGCAGTTCTTC.

This clone ranks as medium-sized (0.01 to 0.1%). CDR3: CASSPGGSSYGYTF. The DNA of the CDR3 is TGTGCCAGCAGCCCGGGAGGAAGCAGCTATGGCTACACCTTC. This chain joins TRBV7-8 and TRBJ1-2, with D hard to call. Germline lookup yields CDR1 SGHVS and CDR2 FQNEAQ. V lost 5 bases and J lost 4, with 14 bases in between. The CDR3 runs 14 residues.

V gene TRBV2 combines with J gene TRBJ2-7; the D gene is possibly TRBD2 (6 bases). This CDR3 has 15 amino acids. Trimming took 6 bases from V and 2 from J, leaving 17 bases between them. Germline V gene data show CDR1 as SNHLY and CDR2 as FYNNEI. In DNA, the CDR3 is TGTGCCAGCAGAGAGAGGGAATCGGGAGCCTACGAGCAGTACTTC. Residues: CASRERESGAYEQYF. Full variable domain (rest looked up from reference TRBV2 and TRBJ2-7): EPEVTQTPSHQVTQMGQEVILRCVPISNHLYFYWYRQILGQKVEFLVSFYNNEISEKSEIFDDQFSVERPDGSNFTLKIRSTKLEDSAMYFCASRERESGAYEQYFGPGTRLTVT.

The rearrangement uses TRBV2 and TRBJ2-7, with 12 positions matching TRBD1. Losses at the gene ends were 7 bases for V and 0 bases for J; bases not matched to a gene: 13. The CDR3 contains 18 residues. CDR1 SNHLY and CDR2 FYNNEI come from the germline V gene. The CDR3 region is CASIFPGTGGPSSYEQYF. The CDR3 DNA sequence: TGTGCCAGCATTTTCCCCGGGACAGGGGGCCCCAGCTCCTACGAGCAGTACTTC.

The chain has TRBV29-1 and TRBJ2-2; the match to TRBD2 covers 12 bases. This CDR3 has 18 amino acids. Germline CDR1 reads SQVTM; CDR2 reads ANQGSEA. With 7 bases clipped from V and 6 bases from J, the junction kept 18 bases outside the gene matches. The CDR3 nucleotides read TGCAGCGGGCGAAGACTAGCGGGAGAGGGGCGTGGCGCCGGGGAGCTGTTTTTT. It specifies CSGRRLAGEGRGAGELFF.

The chain joins TRBV9 to TRBJ2-3; no definite D call. Trimming removed 5 bases at V and 1 base at J, with 14 bases between. This CDR3 comprises 15 residues. Germline V gene lookup returns CDR1 SGDLS and CDR2 YYNGEE. The CDR3 sequence: CASSLQMGGTDTQYF. The CDR3 DNA reads as TGTGCCAGCAGTCTCCAGATGGGCGGCACAGATACGCAGTATTTT. The full variable domain, its missing parts supplied by reference TRBV9 and TRBJ2-3, is DSGVTQTPKHLITATGQRVTLRCSPRSGDLSVYWYQQSLDQGLQFLIQYYNGEERAKGNILERFSAQQFPDLHSELNLSSLELGDSALYFCASSLQMGGTDTQYFGPGTRLTVL.

Only one count was recorded for this clone. The V call is TRBV6-6, the J call TRBJ2-7, with 7 bases aligning to TRBD2. In germline, CDR1 is MNHNY, CDR2 SVGAGI (reference sequence). J lost 5 bases, V lost 8 bases, and 15 bases had no gene match. This CDR3 region has 15 residues. The CDR3 sequence: CASGPLREWWNEQYF. CDR3 DNA sequence: TGTGCCAGCGGCCCTTTGCGGGAGTGGTGGAACGAGCAGTACTTC.

The chain couples TRBV7-6 to TRBJ2-1, with TRBD2 matching 7 bases. This CDR3 comprises 14 residues. Germline V gene data show CDR1 as SGHVS and CDR2 as FNYEAQ. The V gene end was trimmed by 5 bases and the J gene end by 8 bases; junction bases not matched to a gene: 9. Written as DNA, the CDR3 is TGTGCCAGCAGCCCCCGCGGGAGTTTATATGAGCAGTTCTTC. Translating gives CASSPRGSLYEQFF.

This rearrangement joins TRBV6-1 to TRBJ1-2; 8 bases line up with TRBD1. Germline V CDR1 and CDR2: MNHNS, SASEGT. The CDR3 has 14 residues. Trimming cost V 6 bases and J 6 bases; bases outside gene matches: 9. CDR3 sequence: CASSPPGTGNGYTF. In DNA form, the CDR3 reads TGTGCCAGCAGCCCCCCCGGGACAGGAAATGGCTACACCTTC.

This clone was seen a single time. The chain couples TRBV15 to TRBJ2-7; the D gene is possibly TRBD2 (5 bases). From germline, CDR1 is LNHNV and CDR2 YYDKDF (reference sequence). Trimming removed 3 bases from V and 3 bases from J, with 18 bases in between. There are 16 residues in the CDR3. The CDR3 sequence: CATSREDGELDYEQYF. DNA of the CDR3: TGTGCCACCAGCAGGGAAGACGGGGAGTTAGACTACGAGCAGTACTTC.

The chain combines TRBV5-1 with TRBJ2-5; 8 positions match TRBD2. With V trimmed by 1 base and J by 4 bases, 12 bases remained unmatched. The CDR3 has 17 residues. CDR1 is SGHRS and CDR2 is YFSETQ in the germline V gene. This CDR3 is CASSLPWAGGLSETQYF. Here the CDR3 DNA reads TGCGCCAGCAGCTTGCCTTGGGCGGGAGGTCTGTCAGAGACCCAGTACTTC.

The chain recombines TRBV10-3 with TRBJ2-1, with 8 bases matching TRBD2. Per germline, CDR1 ENHRY and CDR2 SYGVKD. The CDR3 consists of 16 residues. After removal of 6 bases from V and 7 bases from J, the junction contained 14 bases not matched to a gene. The DNA of the CDR3 is TGTGCCATCAGGGCTATGACGGGAGGGCCGGGGAATGAGCAGTTCTTC. The encoded protein is CAIRAMTGGPGNEQFF.

The chain has TRBV5-4 and TRBJ1-5; D remains unclear. Germline V lookup: CDR1 SGHNT, CDR2 YYREEE (reference sequence). The V end lost 3 bases, the J end lost 4 bases, and 14 bases lay between the germline ends. This CDR3 contains 15 residues. CDR3 coding DNA: TGTGCCAGCAGCTCCCACGCCGAGCCGAATCAGCCCCAGCATTTT. Protein sequence: CASSSHAEPNQPQHF. The full variable domain, with the rest looked up from reference TRBV5-4 and TRBJ1-5, is ETGVTQSPTHLIKTRGQQVTLRCSSQSGHNTVSWYQQALGQGPQFIFQYYREEENGRGNFPPRFSGLQFPNYSSELNVNALELDDSALYLCASSSHAEPNQPQHFGDGTRLSIL.

The rearrangement joins TRBV27 to TRBJ1-4; TRBD1 aligns across 8 bases. The CDR3 length is 13 residues. The germline V gene encodes CDR1 MNHEY and CDR2 SMNVEV (reference sequence). The junction had 7 bases not matched to a gene; V was cut back by 2 bases and J by 14 bases. The DNA of the CDR3 is TGTGCCAGCAGTTTAAGTCGACAGGGGAGGCTGTTTTTT. Its protein product is CASSLSRQGRLFF.

This CDR3 reads CASSLAWAGEGHTF. As DNA, the CDR3 is TGCGCCAGCAGCTTGGCCTGGGCAGGGGAAGGACACACCTTC. The chain couples TRBV5-1 to TRBJ1-2, with D possibly being TRBD1 (6 bases). The V end lost 0 bases, the J end lost 12 bases, and 18 bases lay between the germline ends. Germline values: CDR1 SGHRS, CDR2 YFSETQ. The CDR3 consists of 14 residues. The full variable domain, its missing parts supplied by reference TRBV5-1 and TRBJ1-2, is KAGVTQTPRYLIKTRGQQVTLSCSPISGHRSVSWYQQTPGQGLQFLFEYFSETQRNKGNFPGRFSGRQFSNSRSEMNVSTLELGDSALYLCASSLAWAGEGHTFGSGTRLTVV.